Below, 14 T cell receptor beta chains from the same sample are listed, as sequenced in a study of shared clonotypes between healthy human individuals. Sequenced by immunoSEQ multiplex PCR; TCRdb stores in-frame clones only, minus some. The sample shows approximately 2.5 million clones, roughly 93% of them seen only once. The sample consisted of naive CD4+ T cells from PBMCs. As for subset: CD45RA+ positively selected. The source is a young man in good health. Some clones in this sample may be carry-over from other donors' samples.

This rearrangement joins TRBV6-1 to TRBJ1-5; 7 nucleotides match TRBD1. The V and J ends lost 2 bases and 9 bases, in that order; junction bases with no gene match: 7. The CDR3 contains 14 residues. CDR1 and CDR2 from the germline V gene are MNHNS and SASEGT. The CDR3 nucleotides read TGTGCCAGCAGTGAACGTAGGGGGCTTTGGCCCCAGCATTTT. Translation gives CASSERRGLWPQHF.

The chain has TRBV30 and TRBJ1-3, with TRBD1 matching 7 bases. Germline V gene data show CDR1 as GTSNPN and CDR2 as SVGIG (reference sequence). V was pared by 5 bases and J by 4 bases, with 8 bases of the junction left unmatched. CDR3 length equals 14 residues. The DNA of the CDR3 is TGTGCCTGGGCTGACAGGGCAGGAGGAAACACCATATATTTT. Translated, it gives CAWADRAGGNTIYF.

The chain has TRBV7-9 and TRBJ2-7; 12 bases line up with TRBD2. CDR3 size: 16 residues. Germline V gene data show CDR1 as SEHNR and CDR2 as FQNEAQ (reference sequence). The V and J ends lost 3 bases and 5 bases, in that order; junction bases with no gene match: 8. The CDR3 DNA sequence: TGTGCCAGCAGCTTCCTAGCGGGAGGGCCAACTGACGAGCAGTACTTC. Protein product: CASSFLAGGPTDEQYF.

The J gene is TRBJ2-7, the V gene TRBV7-2; no reliable D call. CDR1 SGHTA and CDR2 FQGNSA come from the germline V gene. Trimming took 5 bases from V and 4 from J, leaving 9 bases between them. This CDR3 is built from 12 residues. This chain's CDR3 is CASSRERYEQYF. The CDR3 DNA is TGTGCCAGCAGCCGTGAAAGATACGAGCAGTACTTC.

This chain uses TRBV19 with TRBJ2-2; 11 nucleotides line up with TRBD1. The CDR3 loop spans 15 amino acids. Germline V gene data show CDR1 as LNHDA and CDR2 as SQIVND (reference sequence). V dropped 5 bases and J dropped 4; count of bases not matched to a gene: 3. Written as DNA, the CDR3 is TGTGCCAGTAGTGGACAGGGGGCTGGCACCGGGGAGCTGTTTTTT. It specifies CASSGQGAGTGELFF. Using reference TRBV19 and TRBJ2-2 for the parts outside the CDR3, the full variable domain is DGGITQSPKYLFRKEGQNVTLSCEQNLNHDAMYWYRQDPGQGLRLIYYSQIVNDFQKGDIAEGYSVSREKKESFPLTVTSAQKNPTAFYLCASSGQGAGTGELFFGEGSRLTVL.

This chain links TRBV5-1 with TRBJ2-5; D remains ambiguous. V was shortened by 0 bases and J by 4 bases, with 10 bases between the two germline ends. This CDR3 is 14 amino acids long. Germline lookup yields CDR1 SGHRS and CDR2 YFSETQ. CDR3 region: CASSLVGIGETQYF. CDR3 bases: TGCGCCAGCAGCTTGGTGGGCATCGGAGAGACCCAGTACTTC. Full variable domain (missing parts from reference TRBV5-1 and TRBJ2-5): KAGVTQTPRYLIKTRGQQVTLSCSPISGHRSVSWYQQTPGQGLQFLFEYFSETQRNKGNFPGRFSGRQFSNSRSEMNVSTLELGDSALYLCASSLVGIGETQYFGPGTRLLVL.

This clone was seen once. The J gene is TRBJ2-7, the V gene TRBV6-5, with D tentatively TRBD1 (6 bases). Germline loops: CDR1 MNHEY, CDR2 SVGAGI. This CDR3 is built from 15 residues. The V gene lost 6 bases and the J gene lost 3 bases, with 18 bases spanning the gap. The CDR3: CASSLQGHWGYEQYF. CDR3 bases: TGTGCCAGCAGCTTACAGGGCCACTGGGGCTACGAGCAGTACTTC.

Of note for this clone: This sample includes further DNA sequences coding for the same CDR3. V and J are TRBV28 and TRBJ1-1; D is unresolved. The germline V gene encodes CDR1 MDHEN and CDR2 SYDVKM. V lost 3 bases, J lost 6 bases, and 8 bases lay in between. The CDR3 totals 12 residues. The CDR3 sequence is CASSLGGAEAFF. DNA for the CDR3: TGTGCCAGCAGTTTGGGTGGCGCTGAAGCTTTCTTT.

The chain combines TRBV10-1 with TRBJ1-2; D is possibly TRBD1 (5 bases). Germline V gene lookup returns CDR1 WNHNN and CDR2 SYGVQD (reference sequence). The CDR3 is 13 residues long. The V gene lost 10 bases and the J gene lost 4 bases, with 16 bases spanning the gap. In nucleotides, the CDR3 is TGCGCCACCGAGGCTAAACAGGTCTATGGCTACACCTTC. This encodes CATEAKQVYGYTF.

This chain connects TRBV28 to TRBJ1-5; possible D gene TRBD1, 6 bases. Germline V gives CDR1 MDHEN, CDR2 SYDVKM. CDR3 length: 17 amino acids. Trimming removed 10 bases at V and 0 bases at J, with 22 bases between. The CDR3 spells CATKVPSGVYSNQPQHF. The CDR3 DNA is TGTGCCACCAAAGTTCCCTCAGGGGTTTATAGCAATCAGCCCCAGCATTTT.

The CDR3 DNA reads TGCAGCGCCCTAAGGTCAGCAAGAGAGACCCAGTACTTC. Translation: CSALRSARETQYF. This chain uses TRBV29-1 with TRBJ2-5; D uncertain. Germline-derived CDR1 and CDR2 are SQVTM and ANQGSEA. Trimming stripped 7 bases from V and 4 bases from J, with 16 bases between. The length of the CDR3 is 13 residues.

CDR3: CASRKKVRDVRSPNTGELFF. The CDR3 nucleotides read TGTGCCAGCAGGAAAAAGGTTAGGGATGTGAGAAGCCCCAACACCGGGGAGCTGTTTTTT. The rearrangement uses TRBV21-1 and TRBJ2-2. TRBV21-1 is a pseudogene locus. This CDR3 has 20 residues.

The chain links TRBV29-1 to TRBJ2-3; 13 bases map to TRBD2. The CDR3 is 17 amino acids. The J segment lost 2 bases and the V segment lost 5 bases, leaving 10 bases of the junction unmatched. Germline V gene data show CDR1 as SQVTM and CDR2 as ANQGSEA. The CDR3 nucleotides read TGCAGCGTTTCACCTCCGGGACTAGCGGGATCCACAGATACGCAGTATTTT. Its protein product is CSVSPPGLAGSTDTQYF.

This chain joins TRBV2 and TRBJ1-5, with D possibly being TRBD1 (6 bases). Trimming shortened V by 7 bases and J by 1 base, and 14 bases separated the two germline ends. The length of the CDR3 is 15 residues. Germline CDR1 reads SNHLY; CDR2 reads FYNNEI. The CDR3 sequence is CASKQEGGSNQPQHF. In DNA, the CDR3 is TGTGCCAGCAAGCAGGAGGGGGGAAGCAATCAGCCCCAGCATTTT. Drawing the rest from reference TRBV2 and TRBJ1-5, the complete variable domain is EPEVTQTPSHQVTQMGQEVILRCVPISNHLYFYWYRQILGQKVEFLVSFYNNEISEKSEIFDDQFSVERPDGSNFTLKIRSTKLEDSAMYFCASKQEGGSNQPQHFGDGTRLSIL.